This T cell receptor (beta chain) came from a study of blood T cell repertoires in COVID-19. Study summary: Collection of acute and convalescent COVID-19 samples took place in the United States, Italy and Spain. The analysed material was cDNA or gDNA that came from T cells, B-cell-depleted T cells, or PBMCs.

Authors' processing steps: Researchers report that nucleated cell counts were estimated from reference gene primer amplification. TCRdb keeps only in-frame clones here, not all; method: immunoSEQ multiplex PCR. From that table come the V and J calls and clone size; the DNA was used to work out D and trimming. The sample includes around 380,000 clones, roughly 77% of them seen just once. This clone was seen more than once but under ten times. Trimming cost V 5 bases and J 2 bases, with 18 bases left between them. The CDR3 spans 16 residues. Germline CDR1 LNHDA, CDR2 SQIVND (reference sequence). The TCR was taken from a human donor with acute or convalescent COVID-19. The donor label of this sample is uncertain. Sequenced input: peripheral blood. The chain is built from TRBV19 and TRBJ1-2, with D possibly matching TRBD1 (6 bases). The chain's CDR3 is CASSHIGVRGNYGYTF. CDR3 DNA: TGTGCCAGTAGTCATATTGGGGTCAGGGGCAACTATGGCTACACCTTC.